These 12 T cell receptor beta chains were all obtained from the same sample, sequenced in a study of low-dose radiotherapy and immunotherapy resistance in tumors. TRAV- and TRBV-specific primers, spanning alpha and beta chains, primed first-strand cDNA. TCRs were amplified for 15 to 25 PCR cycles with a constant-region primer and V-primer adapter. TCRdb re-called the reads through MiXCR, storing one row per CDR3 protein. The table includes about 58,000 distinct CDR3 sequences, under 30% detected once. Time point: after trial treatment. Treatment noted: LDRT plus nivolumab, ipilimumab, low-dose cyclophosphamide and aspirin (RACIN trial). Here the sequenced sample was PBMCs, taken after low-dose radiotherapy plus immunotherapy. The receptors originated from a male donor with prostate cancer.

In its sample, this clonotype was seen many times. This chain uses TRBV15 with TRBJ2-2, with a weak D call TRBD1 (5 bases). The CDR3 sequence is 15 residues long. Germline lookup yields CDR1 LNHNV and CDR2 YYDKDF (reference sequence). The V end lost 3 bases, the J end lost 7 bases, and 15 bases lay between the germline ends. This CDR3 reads CATSRNRREIGELFF. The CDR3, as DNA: TGTGCCACCAGCAGGAACCGCAGGGAAATCGGGGAGCTGTTTTTT.

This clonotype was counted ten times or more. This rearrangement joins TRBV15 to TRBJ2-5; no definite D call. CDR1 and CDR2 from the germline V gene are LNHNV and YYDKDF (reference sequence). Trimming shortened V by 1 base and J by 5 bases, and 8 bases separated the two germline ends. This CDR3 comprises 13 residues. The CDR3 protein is CATSRARWETQYF. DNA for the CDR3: TGTGCCACCAGCAGAGCAAGGTGGGAGACCCAGTACTTC.

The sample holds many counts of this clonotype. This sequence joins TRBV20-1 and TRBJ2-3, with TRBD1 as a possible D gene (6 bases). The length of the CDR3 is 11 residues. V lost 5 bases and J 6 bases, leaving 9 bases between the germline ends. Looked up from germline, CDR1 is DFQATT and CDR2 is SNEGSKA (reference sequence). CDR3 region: CSARDIDTQYF. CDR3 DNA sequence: TGCAGTGCTCGGGACATTGATACGCAGTATTTT.

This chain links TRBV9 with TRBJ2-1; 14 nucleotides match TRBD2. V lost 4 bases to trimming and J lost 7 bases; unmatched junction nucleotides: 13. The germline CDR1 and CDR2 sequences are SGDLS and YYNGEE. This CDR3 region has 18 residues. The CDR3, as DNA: TGTGCCAGCAGCACAATTCCGGGACTAGCGGGAGCCCGTAATGAGCAGTTCTTC. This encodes CASSTIPGLAGARNEQFF.

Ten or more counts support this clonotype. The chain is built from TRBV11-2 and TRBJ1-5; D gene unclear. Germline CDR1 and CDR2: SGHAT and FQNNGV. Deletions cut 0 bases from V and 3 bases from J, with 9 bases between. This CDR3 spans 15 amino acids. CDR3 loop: CASSLDPGPNQPQHF. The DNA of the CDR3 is TGTGCCAGCAGCTTAGATCCAGGACCCAATCAGCCCCAGCATTTT.

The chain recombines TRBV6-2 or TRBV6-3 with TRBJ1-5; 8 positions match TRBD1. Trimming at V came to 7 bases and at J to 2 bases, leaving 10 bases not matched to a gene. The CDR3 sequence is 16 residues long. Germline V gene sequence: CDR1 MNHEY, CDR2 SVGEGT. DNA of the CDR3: TGTGCCAGCACCGGACAGGGCGGGTTGGGCAATCAGCCCCAGCATTTT. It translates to CASTGQGGLGNQPQHF.

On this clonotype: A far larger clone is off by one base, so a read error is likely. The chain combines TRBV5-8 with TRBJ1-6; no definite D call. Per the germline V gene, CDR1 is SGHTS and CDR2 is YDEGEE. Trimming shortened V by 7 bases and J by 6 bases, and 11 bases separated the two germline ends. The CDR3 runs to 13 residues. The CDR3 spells CASGLLVNSPLHF. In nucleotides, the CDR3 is TGTGCCAGCGGCCTTTTAGTTAATTCACCCCTCCACTTT.

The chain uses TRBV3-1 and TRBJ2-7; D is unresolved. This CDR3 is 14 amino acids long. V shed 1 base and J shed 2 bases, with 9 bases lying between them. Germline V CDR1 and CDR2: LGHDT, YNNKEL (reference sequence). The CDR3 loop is CASSQGRITYEQYF. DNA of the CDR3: TGTGCCAGCAGCCAAGGAAGAATTACCTACGAGCAGTACTTC.

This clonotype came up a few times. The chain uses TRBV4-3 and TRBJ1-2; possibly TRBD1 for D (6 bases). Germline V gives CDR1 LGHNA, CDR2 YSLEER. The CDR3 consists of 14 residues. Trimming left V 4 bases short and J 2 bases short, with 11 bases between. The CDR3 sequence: CASSLADRNYGYTF. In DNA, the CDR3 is TGCGCCAGCAGCCTGGCGGACAGAAACTATGGCTACACCTTC.

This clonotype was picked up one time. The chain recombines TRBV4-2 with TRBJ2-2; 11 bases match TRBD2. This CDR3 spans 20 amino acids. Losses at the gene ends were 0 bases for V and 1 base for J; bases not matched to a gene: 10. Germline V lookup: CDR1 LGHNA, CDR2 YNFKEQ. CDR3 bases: TGTGCCAGCAGCCAAGATTCGGGGATAGCGGGGGGGCGGAACACCGGGGAGCTGTTTTTT. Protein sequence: CASSQDSGIAGGRNTGELFF.

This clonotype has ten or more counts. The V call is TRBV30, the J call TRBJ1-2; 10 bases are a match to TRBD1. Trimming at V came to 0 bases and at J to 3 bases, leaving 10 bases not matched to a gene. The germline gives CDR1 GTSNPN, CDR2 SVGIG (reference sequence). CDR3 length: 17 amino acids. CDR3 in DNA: TGTGCCTGGAGTGTCCCCTCGGGACAGGGGATTTACTATGGCTACACCTTC. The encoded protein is CAWSVPSGQGIYYGYTF.

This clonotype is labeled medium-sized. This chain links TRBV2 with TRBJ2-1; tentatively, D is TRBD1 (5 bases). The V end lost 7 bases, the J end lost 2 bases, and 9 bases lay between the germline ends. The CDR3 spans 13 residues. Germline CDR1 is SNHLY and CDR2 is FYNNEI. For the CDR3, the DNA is TGTGCCAGCAAATCACAGGCCTACAATGAGCAGTTCTTC. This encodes CASKSQAYNEQFF.